These 10 T cell receptor beta chains originate from one sample sequenced in a study of beta chain features in type 1 diabetes. Investigators reverse transcribed all isolated RNA, so they sequenced expressed TCRB transcripts. Method: immunoSEQ multiplex PCR; TCRdb's copy keeps in-frame clones and lacks some. Seen here are some 250,000 clones, about 15% observed once, and the top ten hold about 0.019%. Broader study findings: The study found moderately but significantly shorter TCRB CDR3s in all four CD4+ subsets of Type 1 diabetes patients.

Their target antigens are unknown. Sequencing was carried out using naive CD4+ T cells from blood. The receptors stem from a man younger than 45 with type 1 diabetes.

There are a few counts of this clone. The rearrangement uses TRBV4-1 and TRBJ2-1; 10 nucleotides align to TRBD2. Unmatched junction bases numbered 6, after V lost 1 base and J lost 6 bases. The CDR3 is 16 amino acids. Per the germline V gene, CDR1 is MGHRA and CDR2 is YSYEKL. The CDR3, as DNA: TGCGCCAGCAGCCAAGTCCCAGCGGGAGGGCCCAATGAGCAGTTCTTC. Translating it yields CASSQVPAGGPNEQFF.

This clone occurred a few times. The chain uses TRBV6-5 and TRBJ2-1; 8 bases map to TRBD2. The CDR3 is 13 amino acids. The junction had 6 bases not matched to a gene; V was cut back by 6 bases and J by 8 bases. In germline, CDR1 is MNHEY, CDR2 SVGAGI. CDR3 region: CASSRSGSYEQFF. The CDR3 nucleotides are TGTGCCAGCAGCCGCAGCGGGAGCTATGAGCAGTTCTTC.

The chain has TRBV4-1 and TRBJ1-1, with a weak D call TRBD1 (5 bases). From germline, CDR1 is MGHRA and CDR2 YSYEKL. V gave up 0 bases and J gave up 8 bases, with 10 bases separating them. The CDR3 is 13 residues long. The CDR3 protein is CASSQDQGPEAFF. The DNA of the CDR3 is TGCGCCAGCAGCCAAGATCAGGGCCCCGAAGCTTTCTTT.

This chain connects TRBV2 to TRBJ2-7, with a weak D call TRBD1 (6 bases). CDR1 is SNHLY and CDR2 is FYNNEI in the germline V gene. The V gene lost 10 bases and the J gene lost 3 bases, with 16 bases spanning the gap. The CDR3 runs 13 residues. In DNA, the CDR3 is TGTGCCACGGGATTCCGGGACAACTACGAGCAGTACTTC. Amino acids: CATGFRDNYEQYF.

The chain links TRBV11-2 to TRBJ2-7; maybe TRBD2 (5 bases). V lost 5 bases and J 0 bases, leaving 11 bases between the germline ends. Germline loops: CDR1 SGHAT, CDR2 FQNNGV. The CDR3 totals 14 residues. CDR3 protein: CASSGERSSYEQYF. CDR3 coding DNA: TGTGCCAGCAGCGGGGAGCGTTCCTCCTACGAGCAGTACTTC.

The chain joins TRBV7-9 to TRBJ2-1; a possible D gene is TRBD2 (6 bases). The CDR3 runs 15 residues. Trimming took 3 bases from V and 2 from J, leaving 11 bases between them. Germline assignment: CDR1 SEHNR and CDR2 FQNEAQ (reference sequence). CDR3 residues: CASSLAGTAYNEQFF. The CDR3 bases are TGTGCCAGCAGCTTGGCGGGGACTGCCTACAATGAGCAGTTCTTC.

This clone has just a few counts. The chain joins TRBV5-1 to TRBJ2-3; 11 bases are shared with TRBD2. V shed 4 bases, J shed 6 bases, and the junction held 7 bases outside the gene matches. Germline CDR1 is SGHRS and CDR2 is YFSETQ. The CDR3 has 15 residues. As DNA, the CDR3 is TGCGCCAGCAGCCCCGGGACTAGCGGAGTGGATACGCAGTATTTT. This translates into CASSPGTSGVDTQYF.

The CDR3 loop is CASSGSPGGQGAYNEQFF. For the CDR3, the DNA is TGTGCCAGCAGCGGTAGCCCGGGCGGACAGGGGGCCTACAATGAGCAGTTCTTC. The chain employs TRBV7-9 and TRBJ2-1; TRBD1 agrees at 10 bases. V was pared by 5 bases and J by 2 bases, with 12 bases of the junction left unmatched. This CDR3 has 18 amino acids. Germline values: CDR1 SEHNR, CDR2 FQNEAQ (reference sequence).

The chain is built from TRBV29-1 and TRBJ2-2; 9 bases match TRBD1. The V gene end was trimmed by 6 bases and the J gene end by 2 bases; junction bases not matched to a gene: 1. The CDR3 contains 13 residues. The germline V gene encodes CDR1 SQVTM and CDR2 ANQGSEA. CDR3 sequence: CSVTGGNTGELFF. In nucleotides, the CDR3 is TGCAGCGTGACAGGGGGTAACACCGGGGAGCTGTTTTTT.

This clone has a handful of counts. The chain joins TRBV7-8 to TRBJ1-1; TRBD1 is a possible D gene (5 bases). Looked up from germline, CDR1 is SGHVS and CDR2 is FQNEAQ. The V end was cut by 5 bases, the J end by 5 bases, with 18 bases between. CDR3 length equals 15 residues. This chain's CDR3 is CASSVRGGEGTEAFF. The CDR3 DNA reads as TGTGCCAGCAGCGTTCGGGGCGGGGAGGGAACTGAAGCTTTCTTT.